Detailed here is one T cell receptor beta chain. Its antigen is undetermined. Donors sampled were nominally healthy, though unrecorded immune exposures were likely. The sample belongs to a study of cytomegalovirus exposure and HLA in healthy donors. Notes on the study in general: Cytomegalovirus-associated status was assigned to approximately 160 TCR beta chains. Some V segments could not be told apart, so they were left out, TRBV6-2 and TRBV6-3 among them.

Researchers ran the PCR with 60 Vbeta and 13 Jbeta primers. Original methodology: In a later analysis, around 87 million unique TCR beta chains included roughly 11 million shared by two or more donors. Clones were read by immunoSEQ multiplex PCR, and TCRdb kept only the in-frame ones, dropping some. V, J and clone size are those of that table, while D and trimming were read from the DNA. The data contain roughly 250,000 clones, roughly 70% of them seen just once; the ten biggest clones take up around 2.3%. Germline V gene data show CDR1 as SGHDT and CDR2 as YYEEEE. The CDR3 is 17 amino acids. Trimming removed 2 bases at V and 0 bases at J, with 17 bases between.

The sequence was obtained from a female donor in good health and CMV-seronegative. V is TRBV5-6 and J is TRBJ1-1, with D possibly being TRBD1 (6 bases). The sample comprised PBMCs. CDR3 loop: CASSFGGPLVMNTEAFF. The CDR3, as DNA: TGTGCCAGCAGCTTCGGGGGGCCGCTTGTCATGAACACTGAAGCTTTCTTT.